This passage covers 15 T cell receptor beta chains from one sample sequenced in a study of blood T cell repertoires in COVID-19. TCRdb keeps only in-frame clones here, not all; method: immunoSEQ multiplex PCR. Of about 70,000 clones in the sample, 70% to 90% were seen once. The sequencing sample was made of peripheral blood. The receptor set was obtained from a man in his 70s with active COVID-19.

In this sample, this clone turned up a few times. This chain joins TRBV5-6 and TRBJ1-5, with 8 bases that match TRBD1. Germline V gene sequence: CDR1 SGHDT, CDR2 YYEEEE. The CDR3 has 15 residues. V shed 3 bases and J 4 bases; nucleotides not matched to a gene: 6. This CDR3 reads CASSWGQDPNQPQHF. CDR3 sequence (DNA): TGTGCCAGCAGCTGGGGACAGGACCCTAATCAGCCCCAGCATTTT.

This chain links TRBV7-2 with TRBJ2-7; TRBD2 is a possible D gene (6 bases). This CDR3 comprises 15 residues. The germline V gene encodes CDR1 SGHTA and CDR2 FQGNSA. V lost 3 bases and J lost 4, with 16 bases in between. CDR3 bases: TGTGCCAGCAGCTTTGGGGGGAGCGCCGGGTACGAGCAGTACTTC. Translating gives CASSFGGSAGYEQYF. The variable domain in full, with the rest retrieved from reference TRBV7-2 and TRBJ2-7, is GAGVSQSPSNKVTEKGKDVELRCDPISGHTALYWYRQSLGQGLEFLIYFQGNSAPDKSGLPSDRFSAERTGGSVSTLTIQRTQQEDSAVYLCASSFGGSAGYEQYFGPGTRLTVT.

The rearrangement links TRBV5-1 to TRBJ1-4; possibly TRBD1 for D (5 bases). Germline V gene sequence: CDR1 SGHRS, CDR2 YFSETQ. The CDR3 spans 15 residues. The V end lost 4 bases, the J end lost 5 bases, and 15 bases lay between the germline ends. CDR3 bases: TGCGCCAGCAGCCGTCTGGGGGGGTTAAATGAAAAACTGTTTTTT. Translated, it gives CASSRLGGLNEKLFF.

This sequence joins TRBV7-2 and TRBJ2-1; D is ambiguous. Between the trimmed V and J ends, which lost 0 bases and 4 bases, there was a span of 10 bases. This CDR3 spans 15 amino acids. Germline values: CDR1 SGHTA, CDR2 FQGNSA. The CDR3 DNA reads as TGTGCCAGCAGCTTAGCTGGGCAGGAATACAATGAGCAGTTCTTC. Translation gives CASSLAGQEYNEQFF.

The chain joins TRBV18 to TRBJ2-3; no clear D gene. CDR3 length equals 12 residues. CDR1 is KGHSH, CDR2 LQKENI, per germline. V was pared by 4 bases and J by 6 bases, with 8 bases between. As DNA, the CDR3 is TGTGCCAGCTCACAGTCCGGGGATACGCAGTATTTT. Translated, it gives CASSQSGDTQYF.

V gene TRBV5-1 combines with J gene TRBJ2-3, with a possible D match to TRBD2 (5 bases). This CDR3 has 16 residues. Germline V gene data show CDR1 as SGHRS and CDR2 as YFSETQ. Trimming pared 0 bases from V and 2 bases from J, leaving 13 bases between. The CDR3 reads CASSLVPQRTTDTQYF. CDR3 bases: TGCGCCAGCAGCTTGGTTCCCCAGCGGACCACAGATACGCAGTATTTT.

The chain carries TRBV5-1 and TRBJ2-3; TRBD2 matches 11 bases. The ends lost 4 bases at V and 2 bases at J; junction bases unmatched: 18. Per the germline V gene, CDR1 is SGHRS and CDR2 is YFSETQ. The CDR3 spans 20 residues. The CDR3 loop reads CASSPWGVAGGPKFTDTQYF. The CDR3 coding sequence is TGCGCCAGCAGCCCCTGGGGGGTAGCGGGAGGGCCAAAATTCACAGATACGCAGTATTTT.

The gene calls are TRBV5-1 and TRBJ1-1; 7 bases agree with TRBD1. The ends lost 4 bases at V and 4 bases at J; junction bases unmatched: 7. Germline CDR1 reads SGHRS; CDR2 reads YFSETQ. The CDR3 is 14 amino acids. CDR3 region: CASSLKGTATEAFF. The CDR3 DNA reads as TGCGCCAGCAGCCTTAAGGGGACAGCCACTGAAGCTTTCTTT.

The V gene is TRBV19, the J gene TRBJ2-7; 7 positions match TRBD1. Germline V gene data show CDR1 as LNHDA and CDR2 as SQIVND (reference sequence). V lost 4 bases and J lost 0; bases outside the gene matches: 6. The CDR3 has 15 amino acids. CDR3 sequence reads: CASSRQGRGSYEQYF. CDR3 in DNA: TGTGCCAGTAGTAGACAGGGCAGGGGCTCCTACGAGCAGTACTTC.

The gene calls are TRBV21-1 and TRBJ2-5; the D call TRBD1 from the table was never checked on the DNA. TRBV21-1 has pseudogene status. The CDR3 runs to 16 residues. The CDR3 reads CASSKVQTEKQETQYF. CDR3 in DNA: TGTGCCAGCAGCAAAGTGCAGACAGAGAAACAAGAGACCCAGTACTTC.

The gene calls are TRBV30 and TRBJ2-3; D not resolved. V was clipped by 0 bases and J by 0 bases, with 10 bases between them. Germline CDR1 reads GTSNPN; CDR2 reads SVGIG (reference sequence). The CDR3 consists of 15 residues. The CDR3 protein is CAWSVSRKSTDTQYF. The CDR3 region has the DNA TGTGCCTGGAGTGTCTCCAGAAAAAGCACAGATACGCAGTATTTT.

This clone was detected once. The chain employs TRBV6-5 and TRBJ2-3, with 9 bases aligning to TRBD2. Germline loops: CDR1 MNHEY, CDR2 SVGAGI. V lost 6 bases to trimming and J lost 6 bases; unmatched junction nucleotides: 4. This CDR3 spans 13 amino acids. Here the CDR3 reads CASSRREGDTQYF. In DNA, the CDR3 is TGTGCCAGCAGCAGGCGGGAGGGGGATACGCAGTATTTT.

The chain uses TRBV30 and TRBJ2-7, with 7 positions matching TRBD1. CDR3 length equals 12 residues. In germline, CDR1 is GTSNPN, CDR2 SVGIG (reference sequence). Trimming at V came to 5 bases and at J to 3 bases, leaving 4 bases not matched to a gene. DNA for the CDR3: TGTGCCTGGGGGAACAGGGGCTACGAGCAGTACTTC. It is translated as CAWGNRGYEQYF.

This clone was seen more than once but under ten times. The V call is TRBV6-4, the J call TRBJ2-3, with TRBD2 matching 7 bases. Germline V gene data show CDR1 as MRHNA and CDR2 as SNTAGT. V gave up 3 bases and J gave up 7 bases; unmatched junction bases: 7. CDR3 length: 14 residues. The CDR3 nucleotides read TGTGCCAGCAGTGAGGGGGACTATCCCTATACGCAGTATTTT. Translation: CASSEGDYPYTQYF.

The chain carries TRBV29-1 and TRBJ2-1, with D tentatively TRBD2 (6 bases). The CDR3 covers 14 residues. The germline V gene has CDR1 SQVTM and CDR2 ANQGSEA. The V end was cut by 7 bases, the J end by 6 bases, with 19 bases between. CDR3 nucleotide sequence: TGCAGCGCTCGACCCCCCGGGAGTACCAATGAGCAGTTCTTC. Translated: CSARPPGSTNEQFF.